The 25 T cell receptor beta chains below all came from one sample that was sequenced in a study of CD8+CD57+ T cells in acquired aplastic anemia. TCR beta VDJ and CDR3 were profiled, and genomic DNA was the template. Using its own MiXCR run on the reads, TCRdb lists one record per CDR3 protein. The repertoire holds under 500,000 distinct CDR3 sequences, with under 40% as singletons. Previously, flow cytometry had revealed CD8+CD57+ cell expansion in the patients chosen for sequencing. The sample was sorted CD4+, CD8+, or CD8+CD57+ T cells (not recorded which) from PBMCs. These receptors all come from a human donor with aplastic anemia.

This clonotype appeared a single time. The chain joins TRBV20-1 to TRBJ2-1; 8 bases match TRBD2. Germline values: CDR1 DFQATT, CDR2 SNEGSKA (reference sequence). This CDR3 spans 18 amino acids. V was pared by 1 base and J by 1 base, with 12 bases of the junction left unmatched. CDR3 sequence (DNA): TGCAGTGCTAGAGCCCCCCCAGCGGGAGTATGGTCCTACAATGAGCAGTTCTTC. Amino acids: CSARAPPAGVWSYNEQFF.

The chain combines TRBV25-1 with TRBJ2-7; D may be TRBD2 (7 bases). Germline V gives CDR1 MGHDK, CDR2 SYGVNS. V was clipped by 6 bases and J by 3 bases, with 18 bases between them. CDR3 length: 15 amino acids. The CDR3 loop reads CASSGRAGALYEQYF. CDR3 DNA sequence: TGTGCCAGCAGCGGGCGGGCGGGGGCCCTCTACGAGCAGTACTTC.

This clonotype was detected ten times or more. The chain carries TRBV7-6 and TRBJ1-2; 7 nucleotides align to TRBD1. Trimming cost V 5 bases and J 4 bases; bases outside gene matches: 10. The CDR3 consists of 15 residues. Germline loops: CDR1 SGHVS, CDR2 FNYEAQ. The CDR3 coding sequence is TGTGCCAGCAGCCCCAGACAGGGCGAGACCTATGGCTACACCTTC. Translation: CASSPRQGETYGYTF.

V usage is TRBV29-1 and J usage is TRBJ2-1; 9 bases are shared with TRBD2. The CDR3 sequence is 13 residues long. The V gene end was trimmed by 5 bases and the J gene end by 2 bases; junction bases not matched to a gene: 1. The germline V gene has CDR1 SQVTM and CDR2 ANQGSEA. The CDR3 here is CSVSGGPYNEQFF. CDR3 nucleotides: TGCAGCGTTAGCGGGGGGCCCTACAATGAGCAGTTCTTC.

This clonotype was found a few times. CDR3 coding DNA: TGCAGTGCTAGAGATAGGAGGTACTCTGAAGCTTTCTTT. Protein: CSARDRRYSEAFF. The chain is built from TRBV20-1 and TRBJ1-1, with unresolved D. The CDR3 covers 13 residues. V shed 0 bases and J shed 6 bases, with 11 bases lying between them. Germline CDR1 reads DFQATT; CDR2 reads SNEGSKA (reference sequence).

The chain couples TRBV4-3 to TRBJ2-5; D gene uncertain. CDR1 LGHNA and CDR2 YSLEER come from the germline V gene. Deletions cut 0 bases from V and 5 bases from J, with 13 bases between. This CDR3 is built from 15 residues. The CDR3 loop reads CASSQDLGPMETQYF. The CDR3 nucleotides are TGCGCCAGCAGCCAAGATCTAGGGCCAATGGAGACCCAGTACTTC.

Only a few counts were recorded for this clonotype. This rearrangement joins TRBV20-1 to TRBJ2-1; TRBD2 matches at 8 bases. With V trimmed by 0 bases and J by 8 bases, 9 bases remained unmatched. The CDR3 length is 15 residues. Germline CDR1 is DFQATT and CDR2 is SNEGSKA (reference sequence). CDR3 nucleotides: TGCAGTGCTAGAGATCCGGGACTAGTACTACATGAGCAGTTCTTC. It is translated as CSARDPGLVLHEQFF.

The CDR3 DNA reads as TGTGCCAGCAGCTCCGGGCAGGGGGGTGAGCACACTGAAGCTTTCTTT. Translating it yields CASSSGQGGEHTEAFF. The genes are TRBV11-2 and TRBJ1-1; 7 bases map to TRBD1. This CDR3 is 16 amino acids long. Germline V gene lookup returns CDR1 SGHAT and CDR2 FQNNGV. J lost 3 bases, V lost 4 bases, and 11 bases had no gene match.

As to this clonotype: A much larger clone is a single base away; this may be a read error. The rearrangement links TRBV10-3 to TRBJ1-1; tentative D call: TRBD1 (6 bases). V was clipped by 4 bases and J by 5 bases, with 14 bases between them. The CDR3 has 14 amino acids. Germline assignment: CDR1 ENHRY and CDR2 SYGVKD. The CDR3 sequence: CAISAVRGSTEAFF. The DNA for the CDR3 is TGTGCCATCAGTGCGGTAAGGGGGTCAACTGAAGCTTTCTTT.

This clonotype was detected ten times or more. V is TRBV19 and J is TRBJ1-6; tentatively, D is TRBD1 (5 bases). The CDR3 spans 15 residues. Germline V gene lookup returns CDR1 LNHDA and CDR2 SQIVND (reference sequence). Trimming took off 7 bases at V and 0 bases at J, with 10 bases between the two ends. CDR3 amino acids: CASTRDLSYNSPLHF. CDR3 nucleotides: TGTGCCAGTACCCGGGACCTCTCCTATAATTCACCCCTCCACTTT.

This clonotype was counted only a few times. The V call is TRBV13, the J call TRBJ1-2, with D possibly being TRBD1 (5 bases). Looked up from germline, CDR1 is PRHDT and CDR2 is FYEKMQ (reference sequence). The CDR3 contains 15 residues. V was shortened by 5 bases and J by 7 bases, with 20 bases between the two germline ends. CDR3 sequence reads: CASSAPGRDLGGYTF. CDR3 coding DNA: TGTGCCAGCAGCGCCCCGGGCAGGGATTTGGGTGGCTACACCTTC.

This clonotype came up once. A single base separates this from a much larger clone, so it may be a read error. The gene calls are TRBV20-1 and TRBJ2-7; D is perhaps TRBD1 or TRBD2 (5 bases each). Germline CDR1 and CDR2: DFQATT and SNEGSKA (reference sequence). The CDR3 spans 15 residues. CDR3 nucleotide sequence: TGCAGTGCTAGGATAGTGGGACCTAGGCACTACGGGCAGTACTTC. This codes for CSARIVGPRHYGQYF.

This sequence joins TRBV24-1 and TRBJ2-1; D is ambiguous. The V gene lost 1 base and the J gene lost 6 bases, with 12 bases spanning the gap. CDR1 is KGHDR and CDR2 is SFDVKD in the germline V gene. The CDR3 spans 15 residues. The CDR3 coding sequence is TGTGCCACCAGTGATTTATCCCCTTACGGCAATGAGCAGTTCTTC. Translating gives CATSDLSPYGNEQFF.

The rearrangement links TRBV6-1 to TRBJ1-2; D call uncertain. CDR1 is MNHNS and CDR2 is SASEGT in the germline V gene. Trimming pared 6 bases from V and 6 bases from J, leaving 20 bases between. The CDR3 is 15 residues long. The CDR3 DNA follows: TGTGCCAGCAGGGAACTAAACCAAATCCGTCATGGCTACACCTTC. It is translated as CASRELNQIRHGYTF.

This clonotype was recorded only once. The CDR3 DNA sequence: TGTGCCAGCAGGCGGGGGGCTTTTTATGGCTACACCTTC. Translation: CASRRGAFYGYTF. The chain has TRBV2 and TRBJ1-2; D might be TRBD1 (6 bases). Germline assignment: CDR1 SNHLY and CDR2 FYNNEI. This CDR3 spans 13 amino acids. The V end lost 6 bases, the J end lost 5 bases, and 13 bases lay between the germline ends.

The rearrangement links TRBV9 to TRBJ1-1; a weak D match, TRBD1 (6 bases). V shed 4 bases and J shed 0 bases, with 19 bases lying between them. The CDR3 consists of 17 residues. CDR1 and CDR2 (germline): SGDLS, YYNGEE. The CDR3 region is CASSPHAGGAVNTEAFF. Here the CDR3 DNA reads TGTGCCAGCAGCCCCCACGCCGGGGGGGCGGTGAACACTGAAGCTTTCTTT.

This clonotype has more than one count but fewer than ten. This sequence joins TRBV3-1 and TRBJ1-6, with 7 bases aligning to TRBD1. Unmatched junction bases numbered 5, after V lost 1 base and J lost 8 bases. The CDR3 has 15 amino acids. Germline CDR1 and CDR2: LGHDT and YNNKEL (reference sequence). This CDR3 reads CASSQAGRGYSPLHF. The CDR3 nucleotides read TGTGCCAGCAGCCAAGCAGGCAGGGGGTATTCACCCCTCCACTTT.

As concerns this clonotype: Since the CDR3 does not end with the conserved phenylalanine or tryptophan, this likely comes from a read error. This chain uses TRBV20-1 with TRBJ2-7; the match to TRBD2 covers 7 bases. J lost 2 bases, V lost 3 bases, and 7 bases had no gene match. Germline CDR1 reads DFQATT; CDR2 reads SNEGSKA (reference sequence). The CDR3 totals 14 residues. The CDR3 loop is CSASSARGAYEQYS. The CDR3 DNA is TGCAGTGCTAGTTCCGCCCGGGGGGCCTACGAGCAGTACTCC.

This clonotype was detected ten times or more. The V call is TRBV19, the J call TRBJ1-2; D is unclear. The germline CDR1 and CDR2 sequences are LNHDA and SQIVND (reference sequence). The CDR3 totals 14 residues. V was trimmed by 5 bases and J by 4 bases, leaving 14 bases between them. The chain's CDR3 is CASSPRERSYGYTF. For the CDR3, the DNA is TGTGCCAGTAGTCCCCGAGAAAGGAGCTATGGCTACACCTTC.

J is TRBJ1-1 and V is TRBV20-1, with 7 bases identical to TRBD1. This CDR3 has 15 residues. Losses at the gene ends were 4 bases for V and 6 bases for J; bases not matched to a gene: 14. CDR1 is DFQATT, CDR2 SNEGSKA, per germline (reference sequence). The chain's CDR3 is CSATRDSLGVSEAFF. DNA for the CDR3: TGCAGTGCTACCCGGGACAGCCTAGGAGTGTCTGAAGCTTTCTTT.

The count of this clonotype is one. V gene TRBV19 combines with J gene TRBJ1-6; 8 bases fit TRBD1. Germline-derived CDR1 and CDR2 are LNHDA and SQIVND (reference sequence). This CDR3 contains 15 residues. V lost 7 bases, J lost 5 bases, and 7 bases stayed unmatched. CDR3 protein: CASKEADRDNSPLHF. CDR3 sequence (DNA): TGTGCCAGTAAGGAGGCGGACAGGGATAATTCACCCCTCCACTTT.

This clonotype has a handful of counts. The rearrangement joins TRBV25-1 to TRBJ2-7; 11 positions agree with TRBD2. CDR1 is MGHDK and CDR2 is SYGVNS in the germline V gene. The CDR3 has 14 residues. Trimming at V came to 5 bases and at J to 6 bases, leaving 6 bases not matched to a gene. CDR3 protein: CASSSSLAGGEQYF. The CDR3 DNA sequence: TGTGCCAGCAGTTCCAGCCTAGCGGGAGGCGAGCAGTACTTC.

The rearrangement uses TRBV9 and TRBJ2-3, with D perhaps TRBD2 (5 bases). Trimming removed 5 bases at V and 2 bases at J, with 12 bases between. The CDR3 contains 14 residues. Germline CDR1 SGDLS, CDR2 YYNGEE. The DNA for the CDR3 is TGTGCCAGCAGTTCCGGGCGGGCCACAGATACGCAGTATTTT. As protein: CASSSGRATDTQYF.

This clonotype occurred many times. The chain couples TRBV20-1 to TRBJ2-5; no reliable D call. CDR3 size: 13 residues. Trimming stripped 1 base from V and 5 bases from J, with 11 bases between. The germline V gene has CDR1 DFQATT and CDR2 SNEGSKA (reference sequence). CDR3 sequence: CSARVRIRETQYF. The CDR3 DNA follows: TGCAGTGCTAGAGTTAGGATTAGGGAGACCCAGTACTTC.

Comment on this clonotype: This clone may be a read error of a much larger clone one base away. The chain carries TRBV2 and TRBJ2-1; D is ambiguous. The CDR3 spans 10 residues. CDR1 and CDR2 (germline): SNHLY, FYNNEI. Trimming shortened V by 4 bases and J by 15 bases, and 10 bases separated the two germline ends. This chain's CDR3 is CASSVPFPFF. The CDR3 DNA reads TGTGCCAGCAGTGTCCCCTTTCCGTTCTTC.